This TCR beta chain was profiled in a study of response to subunit inactivated influenza vaccine. This clonotype was detected only a few times. What it binds is not known. The CDR3 totals 16 residues. The V end was cut by 3 bases, the J end by 1 base, with 18 bases between. Germline loops: CDR1 SQVTM, CDR2 ANQGSEA. Notes on the study in general: With each seasonal influenza vaccination, the authors suggested, few new T cells are recruited.

TCRdb recomputed calls from the RT-PCR reads with MiXCR, one row per CDR3 protein. This table holds 800,000 or so distinct CDR3 sequences, 21% found once. The specimen comprised PBMCs from blood, sampled more than 4 days after vaccination. J is TRBJ1-2 and V is TRBV29-1; D may be TRBD1 (5 bases). The receptor was derived from a man aged 50-60 years who received an inactivated influenza vaccine. The CDR3, as DNA: TGCAGCGTTGAGAAAAGGTTCGGCAGGGTTAACTATGGCTACACCTTC. This sequence encodes CSVEKRFGRVNYGYTF.